Below, one TCR beta chain is given with its context. The antigen remains unidentified. Germline V CDR1 and CDR2: SGHTA, FQGNSA. V trimming: 3 bases; J trimming: 9 bases; junction bases outside the gene matches: 8. The CDR3 spans 14 residues. The record originates from a study of shared clonotypes between healthy human individuals. Study-level results: Compared with memory subsets, naive subsets generally had larger estimated richness.

Method: immunoSEQ multiplex PCR; TCRdb's copy keeps in-frame clones and lacks some. There are around 1.1 million clones in the sample; about 72% occur only once, and over 0.8% lies in the top ten. V is TRBV7-2 and J is TRBJ2-5; TRBD2 aligns across 9 bases. The TCR sequence derives from a man aged 18 to 35 in good health. Some clones in this sample may be carry-over from other donors' samples. The specimen was memory CD4+ T cells from PBMCs. As for subset: CD45RA-negative fraction. This CDR3 is CASSLNPGLAPQYF. CDR3 in DNA: TGTGCCAGCAGCTTGAATCCGGGACTAGCCCCCCAGTACTTC.